These 3 T cell receptor beta chains originate from one sample sequenced in a study of blood T cells in healthy people across ages. The second PCR ran roughly 7 to 11 cycles with a sample-barcoded 5' primer and J-beta primers. TCRdb re-called the 5' RACE reads through MiXCR, storing one row per CDR3 protein. This sample carries some 920,000 distinct CDR3 sequences, about 53% of them seen once, and the ten largest clones take 20% to 25%. Sample: blood. These receptor sequences come from an older woman in good health.

This clonotype was seen more than once but under ten times. The chain employs TRBV2 and TRBJ1-2, with 7 bases aligning to TRBD1. Looked up from germline, CDR1 is SNHLY and CDR2 is FYNNEI. After removal of 3 bases from V and 4 bases from J, the junction contained 8 bases not matched to a gene. The CDR3 is made up of 15 amino acids. The CDR3 protein is CASSDLQGRGYGYTF. The CDR3 nucleotides are TGTGCCAGCAGTGACCTACAGGGGAGGGGCTATGGCTACACCTTC.

The chain joins TRBV28 to TRBJ2-2; 12 bases are shared with TRBD2. V shed 6 bases, J shed 7 bases, and the junction held 21 bases outside the gene matches. The CDR3 has 20 amino acids. The germline V gene has CDR1 MDHEN and CDR2 SYDVKM. The CDR3 coding sequence is TGTGCCAGCAGAGACCGATGGACTAGCGGGACGCCAGGGCGGATCGGGGAGCTGTTTTTT. This encodes CASRDRWTSGTPGRIGELFF.

This clonotype showed up many times. This clone may be a read error of a much larger clone one base away. The chain has TRBV30 and TRBJ1-2; TRBD1 matches 7 bases. The CDR3 runs 11 residues. CDR1 and CDR2 from the germline V gene are GTSNPN and SVGIG (reference sequence). Losses at the gene ends were 6 bases for V and 7 bases for J; bases not matched to a gene: 5. CDR3 in amino acids: CACKTGSGYTF. CDR3 DNA: TGTGCCTGTAAGACAGGGTCTGGCTACACCTTC.